What follows are 17 T cell receptor beta chains derived from one specimen sequenced in a study of graft-versus-host responses after intestinal transplantation. Processing of graft tissue released intraepithelial and lamina propria lymphocytes. Libraries were prepared by immunoSEQ multiplex PCR; TCRdb keeps only in-frame clonotypes and omits some of them. The data show approximately 5,700 clones, approximately 72% seen once. Sequencing used ileum tissue, obtained about 240 days after intestinal transplant. Receptors originate from a human patient who received an intestinal transplant, so some T cells may come from the graft donor.

This clone was detected only a few times. The chain has TRBV28 and TRBJ1-6; no clear D. Trimming pared 2 bases from V and 4 bases from J, leaving 6 bases between. The CDR3 consists of 14 residues. Germline-derived CDR1 and CDR2 are MDHEN and SYDVKM. The CDR3: CASSLNRYNSPLHF. The CDR3 DNA reads as TGTGCCAGCAGTTTAAACAGATATAATTCACCCCTCCACTTT.

The chain joins TRBV5-1 to TRBJ2-3; the match to TRBD1 covers 8 bases. Germline CDR1 reads SGHRS; CDR2 reads YFSETQ. Germline trimming cut 4 bases from V and 5 bases from J; bases unmatched to any gene: 6. The CDR3 has 14 amino acids. This CDR3 reads CASSNGQGGDTQYF. The CDR3 DNA reads TGCGCCAGCAGCAACGGACAGGGCGGAGATACGCAGTATTTT.

The chain has TRBV6-5 and TRBJ2-7; D is unclear. The CDR3 has 14 residues. V was clipped by 1 base and J by 7 bases, with 14 bases between them. Germline V lookup: CDR1 MNHEY, CDR2 SVGAGI. Written as DNA, the CDR3 is TGTGCCAGCAGTTACTTCTTCAACTCGGAGGAGCAGTACTTC. This sequence encodes CASSYFFNSEEQYF.

The chain uses TRBV11-3 and TRBJ1-3; 7 positions agree with TRBD1. J lost 0 bases, V lost 5 bases, and 1 base had no gene match. The germline CDR1 and CDR2 sequences are SGHNT and YENEEA. The CDR3 is made up of 14 amino acids. CDR3 coding DNA: TGTGCCAGCAGCCGGACAGGCTCTGGAAACACCATATATTTT. It yields the protein CASSRTGSGNTIYF.

This clone was counted a few times. The CDR3, as DNA: TGTGCCAGCAGCGTGTATGCGACAGGGGCGTCAGATACGCAGTATTTT. It yields the protein CASSVYATGASDTQYF. The V call is TRBV9, the J call TRBJ2-3, with 8 nucleotides matching TRBD1. The CDR3 runs 16 residues. Germline loops: CDR1 SGDLS, CDR2 YYNGEE. The V segment lost 2 bases and the J segment 4 bases; nucleotides outside the gene matches: 9.

V is TRBV4-2 and J is TRBJ2-3; the match to TRBD1 covers 7 bases. Germline CDR1 LGHNA, CDR2 YNFKEQ. Germline trimming cut 2 bases from V and 2 bases from J; bases unmatched to any gene: 10. The CDR3 is made up of 17 amino acids. The CDR3 sequence: CASSQRTTGKTTDTQYF. For the CDR3, the DNA is TGTGCCAGCAGCCAACGTACGACAGGGAAAACCACAGATACGCAGTATTTT.

The chain combines TRBV5-4 with TRBJ2-3; 8 bases agree with TRBD2. Germline trimming cut 0 bases from V and 3 bases from J; bases unmatched to any gene: 9. From germline, CDR1 is SGHNT and CDR2 YYREEE (reference sequence). The CDR3 length is 17 residues. In DNA form, the CDR3 reads TGTGCCAGCAGCTTGGGGTCGGGGGGGGGACCTACAGATACGCAGTATTTT. Protein sequence: CASSLGSGGGPTDTQYF.

V usage is TRBV27 and J usage is TRBJ1-1; D is perhaps TRBD1 (5 bases). Trimming shortened V by 0 bases and J by 5 bases, and 10 bases separated the two germline ends. This CDR3 comprises 14 residues. Germline-derived CDR1 and CDR2 are MNHEY and SMNVEV (reference sequence). CDR3 coding DNA: TGTGCCAGCAGTTTATCCCCAGGGAGAACTGAAGCTTTCTTT. It is translated as CASSLSPGRTEAFF.

J is TRBJ1-1 and V is TRBV5-4, with D possibly being TRBD1 (5 bases). Germline CDR1 and CDR2: SGHNT and YYREEE (reference sequence). This CDR3 is built from 13 residues. Trimming cost V 0 bases and J 11 bases, with 14 bases left between them. CDR3 coding DNA: TGTGCCAGCAGCTTGGGGACCCTCGGGACCGCTTTCTTT. It yields the protein CASSLGTLGTAFF.

The chain recombines TRBV6-5 with TRBJ2-3, with TRBD2 as a possible D gene (5 bases). Germline V CDR1 and CDR2: MNHEY, SVGAGI. Trimming pared 5 bases from V and 8 bases from J, leaving 17 bases between. CDR3 size: 14 residues. This CDR3 reads CASSAGKARGTQYF. The CDR3 coding sequence is TGTGCCAGCAGTGCCGGGAAAGCCCGTGGTACGCAGTATTTT.

V gene TRBV18 combines with J gene TRBJ1-1; 9 nucleotides match TRBD1. V gave up 5 bases and J gave up 5 bases; unmatched junction bases: 6. Germline lookup yields CDR1 KGHSH and CDR2 LQKENI. This CDR3 spans 14 amino acids. CDR3 sequence reads: CASSSTGGSTEAFF. The CDR3, as DNA: TGTGCCAGCTCAAGCACAGGGGGCTCGACTGAAGCTTTCTTT.

The chain links TRBV7-8 to TRBJ2-6; the match to TRBD2 covers 7 bases. V gave up 8 bases and J gave up 2 bases; unmatched junction bases: 0. This CDR3 region has 13 residues. Germline V gives CDR1 SGHVS, CDR2 FQNEAQ. The CDR3 reads CASGGAGANVLTF. In DNA, the CDR3 is TGTGCCAGCGGGGGGGCTGGGGCCAACGTCCTGACTTTC.

This clone has just a few counts. In DNA, the CDR3 is TGTGCCAGTAGTAGCGACAGGGACGGTGTCTATGGCTACACCTTC. This sequence encodes CASSSDRDGVYGYTF. The genes are TRBV19 and TRBJ1-2; 7 bases line up with TRBD1. The CDR3 length is 15 residues. The V gene's germline CDR1 is LNHDA and CDR2 SQIVND (reference sequence). V lost 4 bases and J lost 4; bases outside the gene matches: 9.

Regarding this clone: The germline gene is not matched at one end of the junction; a read error may be the cause. The chain has TRBV5-1 and TRBJ2-5; D call uncertain. The CDR3 covers 14 residues. Germline V gene sequence: CDR1 SGHRS, CDR2 YFSETQ. The CDR3 bases are TGCGCCAGCAGCTTGGCGAGGCGGTCCTACGAGCAGCACTTC. This encodes CASSLARRSYEQHF.

The chain links TRBV27 to TRBJ1-5, with TRBD1 as a possible D gene (5 bases). The CDR3 is 13 amino acids. Germline V gene sequence: CDR1 MNHEY, CDR2 SMNVEV (reference sequence). V lost 6 bases and J lost 4, with 10 bases in between. The DNA for the CDR3 is TGTGCCAGCAGACGGACAAAAAATCAGCCCCAGCATTTT. It yields the protein CASRRTKNQPQHF.

The chain employs TRBV7-3 and TRBJ2-7, with 9 bases that match TRBD1. The junction had 6 bases not matched to a gene; V was cut back by 8 bases and J by 4 bases. The CDR3 is made up of 13 amino acids. Germline CDR1 SGHTA, CDR2 FQGTGA. CDR3 residues: CASAVTGGYEQYF. DNA of the CDR3: TGTGCCAGCGCCGTGACAGGGGGTTACGAGCAGTACTTC.

The rearrangement joins TRBV6-1 to TRBJ2-5; TRBD1 aligns across 8 bases. The V and J ends lost 6 bases and 4 bases, in that order; junction bases with no gene match: 7. CDR1 is MNHNS, CDR2 SASEGT, per germline. The CDR3 covers 14 residues. CDR3 residues: CASSPTGGRETQYF. CDR3 bases: TGTGCCAGCAGCCCAACAGGGGGGAGAGAGACCCAGTACTTC.